This is a list of T cell receptor beta chains from one sample in a study of T cells in Graves' hyperthyroidism and ophthalmopathy. TCRdb fed the multiplex PCR reads into MiXCR, producing one record per CDR3 protein. The table lists approximately 710,000 distinct CDR3 sequences, 17% of them singletons, with around 16% in the top ten. The sequenced sample was blood. These receptors came from a man aged 50-59 years with Graves' hyperthyroidism. Each CDR3 is given with its conserved first and last residue. D genes are given only for firm matches. The size of a clone is reported for some rows only, either as once, few or many, or as a class for expanded clones.

TRBJ2-6 TRBV7-9 - many CASSADGISGANVLTF TGTGCCAGCAGCGCGGACGGTATCTCTGGGGCCAACGTCCTGACTTTC
TRBJ2-1 TRBV4-3 TRBD1 - CASSPGTGRNNEQFF TGCGCCAGCAGCCCCGGGACAGGGAGGAACAATGAGCAGTTCTTC
TRBJ1-1 TRBV29-1 - - CSVGGNTEVFF TGCAGCGTTGGCGGGAACACTGAAGTTTTCTTT
TRBJ2-7 TRBV5-1 TRBD1 - CASSVGQGGSNEQYF TGCGCCAGCAGCGTGGGACAGGGAGGATCTAACGAGCAGTACTTC
TRBJ1-6 TRBV6-1 TRBD1 - CASSALRPGTGLQGSPLHF TGTGCCAGCAGTGCACTACGTCCCGGGACAGGGCTTCAGGGCTCACCCCTCCACTTT
TRBJ2-7 TRBV27 - - CASSLSRRSEQYF TGTGCCAGCAGTTTATCGAGGAGGTCCGAGCAGTACTTC
TRBJ1-3 TRBV29-1 - many CSVDSTSGNTIYF TGCAGCGTTGACAGCACCAGTGGAAACACCATATATTTT
TRBJ1-1 TRBV6-1 - - CASSEQYLDTEAFF TGTGCCAGCAGTGAACAGTATCTGGACACTGAAGCTTTCTTT
TRBJ2-5 TRBV28 - many CASSLSGEETQYF TGTGCCAGCAGTTTATCTGGGGAAGAGACCCAGTACTTC
TRBJ2-1 TRBV9 TRBD2 many CASSVGSGSHNEQFF TGTGCCAGCAGCGTAGGAAGCGGGAGTCACAATGAGCAGTTCTTC
TRBJ2-3 TRBV20-1 TRBD2 few CSASFLAGRIDTQYF TGCAGTGCTAGTTTCCTAGCGGGAAGGATAGATACGCAGTATTTT
TRBJ2-1 TRBV7-2 - few CASSSDLYYNEQFF TGTGCCAGCAGCTCGGACCTGTACTACAATGAGCAGTTCTTC
TRBJ2-1 TRBV14 TRBD1 - CASSQDDRADEQFF TGTGCCAGCAGCCAAGATGACAGGGCCGATGAGCAGTTCTTC
TRBJ2-7 TRBV7-2 TRBD1 - CASTSGTDSYEQYF TGTGCCAGCACCTCCGGGACAGACTCCTACGAGCAGTACTTC